This entry is about one T cell receptor beta chain. Its antigen is currently unknown. The sample is drawn from a study of naive and memory T cell subsets. An equimolar mix of two oligonucleotides served as the beta constant-region primer for TRBC1 and TRBC2. The cDNA 3' end received a ligated single-stranded oligonucleotide carrying the SP2 primer and a 12-nucleotide UMI. MiXCR was run by TCRdb on the UMI-ligation and nested PCR reads, yielding one entry per CDR3 protein. The data contain 140,000 to 150,000 distinct CDR3 sequences, about 18% of them singletons. Study-wide findings and caveats: TCR counts from RNA may reflect activation-linked expression changes.

Sequenced: naive CD4+ T cells from blood. The clonotype originates from a human donor in good health.

CDR3 DNA sequence: TGTGCCTGGGAGGGATCTGGGGCCAACGTCCTGACTTTC. The encoded protein is CAWEGSGANVLTF. The chain employs TRBV30 and TRBJ2-6, with D possibly being TRBD2 (5 bases). Germline CDR1 is GTSNPN and CDR2 is SVGIG (reference sequence). Trimming took off 5 bases at V and 1 base at J, with 6 bases between the two ends. The CDR3 extends over 13 amino acids.